One sample yielded the 19 T cell receptor beta chains listed below, sequenced in a study of shared clonotypes between healthy human individuals. Clones were read by immunoSEQ multiplex PCR, and TCRdb kept only the in-frame ones, dropping some. The sample has approximately 2.5 million clones, roughly 93% seen once; the top ten hold around 0.37%. The sample consisted of naive CD4+ T cells from PBMCs. Subset here: CD45RA+ positively selected. These receptors came from a man between 18 and 29 years old in good health. Some clones in this sample may be carry-over from other donors' samples.

The rearrangement uses TRBV20-1 and TRBJ1-5, with D perhaps TRBD1 (5 bases). In germline, CDR1 is DFQATT, CDR2 SNEGSKA (reference sequence). This CDR3 has 11 amino acids. V shed 6 bases and J shed 7 bases, with 10 bases lying between them. CDR3 DNA sequence: TGCAGTGCGCAAAGGGGACAGCCCCAGCATTTT. Protein: CSAQRGQPQHF.

This sequence joins TRBV30 and TRBJ2-5; 12 positions match TRBD1. CDR1 and CDR2 (germline): GTSNPN, SVGIG (reference sequence). The CDR3 loop spans 14 amino acids. Trimming cost V 1 base and J 4 bases; bases outside gene matches: 1. This CDR3 is CAWSAGQGAETQYF. CDR3 coding DNA: TGTGCCTGGAGTGCGGGACAGGGGGCAGAGACCCAGTACTTC. Looking up the rest from reference TRBV30 and TRBJ2-5 gives the full variable domain: SQTIHQWPATLVQPVGSPLSLECTVEGTSNPNLYWYRQAAGRGLQLLFYSVGIGQISSEVPQNLSASRPQDRQFILSSKKLLLSDSGFYLCAWSAGQGAETQYFGPGTRLLVL.

To note about this clone: Different DNA sequences within this sample yield the same CDR3. The chain carries TRBV7-2 and TRBJ2-1; D perhaps matches TRBD2 (5 bases). Germline V gene data show CDR1 as SGHTA and CDR2 as FQGNSA. V shed 2 bases and J shed 1 base, with 6 bases lying between them. The length of the CDR3 is 14 residues. CDR3 DNA sequence: TGTGCCAGCAGCTTACTAGCATCCTACAATGAGCAGTTCTTC. This gives the protein CASSLLASYNEQFF.

The rearrangement uses TRBV7-2 and TRBJ1-4; D might be TRBD1 (5 bases). Deletions cut 7 bases from V and 2 bases from J, with 11 bases between. Germline CDR1 is SGHTA and CDR2 is FQGNSA. The CDR3 consists of 14 residues. CDR3 region: CASNPGSTNEKLFF. CDR3 DNA: TGTGCCAGCAACCCAGGGTCGACTAATGAAAAACTGTTTTTT.

The chain links TRBV19 to TRBJ1-4, with a tentative D call TRBD1 (6 bases). This CDR3 spans 13 amino acids. V lost 6 bases and J 8 bases, leaving 13 bases between the germline ends. Germline-derived CDR1 and CDR2 are LNHDA and SQIVND (reference sequence). The DNA of the CDR3 is TGTGCCAGTAGCGTCAGGGGCGGGGAAAAACTGTTTTTT. Amino acid sequence: CASSVRGGEKLFF.

The chain carries TRBV5-4 and TRBJ2-2; D uncertain. The length of the CDR3 is 16 residues. Trimming left V 1 base short and J 0 bases short, with 10 bases between. Germline CDR1 SGHNT, CDR2 YYREEE (reference sequence). CDR3 sequence: CASSLSPFANTGELFF. The CDR3, as DNA: TGTGCCAGCAGCTTGTCACCGTTCGCGAACACCGGGGAGCTGTTTTTT.

On this clone itself: Other nucleotide sequences in the sample specify the same CDR3. The chain joins TRBV5-1 to TRBJ1-1; 7 positions match TRBD1. V shed 3 bases and J 2 bases; nucleotides not matched to a gene: 4. This CDR3 is built from 14 residues. Germline assignment: CDR1 SGHRS and CDR2 YFSETQ. The CDR3 DNA is TGCGCCAGCAGCTCTCAGGGGGGTAACACTGAAGCTTTCTTT. It yields the protein CASSSQGGNTEAFF. Full variable domain (outside the CDR3, taken from reference TRBV5-1 and TRBJ1-1): KAGVTQTPRYLIKTRGQQVTLSCSPISGHRSVSWYQQTPGQGLQFLFEYFSETQRNKGNFPGRFSGRQFSNSRSEMNVSTLELGDSALYLCASSSQGGNTEAFFGQGTRLTVV.

J is TRBJ2-7 and V is TRBV5-4; TRBD1 matches at 7 bases. The CDR3 totals 15 residues. The germline V gene encodes CDR1 SGHNT and CDR2 YYREEE (reference sequence). The V gene end was trimmed by 4 bases and the J gene end by 5 bases; junction bases not matched to a gene: 12. CDR3 in amino acids: CASSPPGGARNEQYF. The CDR3 DNA reads as TGTGCCAGCAGCCCTCCAGGGGGAGCTCGAAACGAGCAGTACTTC.

This chain links TRBV9 with TRBJ2-1; 12 bases match TRBD2. The CDR3 covers 16 residues. The germline CDR1 and CDR2 sequences are SGDLS and YYNGEE. The junction had 1 base not matched to a gene; V was cut back by 3 bases and J by 0 bases. CDR3 in DNA: TGTGCCAGCAGCGGGACTAGCGGGATCTCCTACAATGAGCAGTTCTTC. It encodes CASSGTSGISYNEQFF.

The chain combines TRBV5-6 with TRBJ1-2; weak D call: TRBD1 (6 bases). V dropped 4 bases and J dropped 3 bases, with 22 bases sitting between them. CDR3 length: 17 amino acids. Per germline, CDR1 SGHDT and CDR2 YYEEEE. This chain's CDR3 is CASSIRQVLLLHYGYTF. CDR3 nucleotide sequence: TGTGCCAGCAGCATAAGACAGGTTCTGCTACTCCACTATGGCTACACCTTC.

The chain uses TRBV9 and TRBJ1-1; the D is unclear. This CDR3 spans 15 amino acids. The germline V gene has CDR1 SGDLS and CDR2 YYNGEE. V lost 0 bases, J lost 1 base, and 10 bases lay in between. In DNA, the CDR3 is TGTGCCAGCAGCGTAGACGGCTTTCCGAACACTGAAGCTTTCTTT. Translation: CASSVDGFPNTEAFF. Complete variable domain (other parts from reference TRBV9 and TRBJ1-1): DSGVTQTPKHLITATGQRVTLRCSPRSGDLSVYWYQQSLDQGLQFLIQYYNGEERAKGNILERFSAQQFPDLHSELNLSSLELGDSALYFCASSVDGFPNTEAFFGQGTRLTVV.

The chain combines TRBV9 with TRBJ1-4, with D unresolved. V was shortened by 6 bases and J by 7 bases, with 10 bases between the two germline ends. The CDR3 length is 12 residues. Germline CDR1 reads SGDLS; CDR2 reads YYNGEE. The CDR3 DNA sequence: TGTGCCAGCAAAAGTCCGGGTGAAAAACTGTTTTTT. It translates to CASKSPGEKLFF.

This clone was found once. Other DNA sequences in the sample encode the same CDR3. The chain carries TRBV28 and TRBJ2-1; D uncertain. Per germline, CDR1 MDHEN and CDR2 SYDVKM. The CDR3 contains 16 residues. Trimming stripped 4 bases from V and 0 bases from J, with 13 bases between. The CDR3 is CASSSFDSSSYNEQFF. CDR3 nucleotides: TGTGCCAGCAGTTCCTTCGACTCTTCCTCCTACAATGAGCAGTTCTTC.

The CDR3 nucleotides are TGTGCCAGCAGGAGGGCGGAGGCCCGGAATGAGCAGTTCTTC. The encoded protein is CASRRAEARNEQFF. This chain uses TRBV6-5 with TRBJ2-1; TRBD2 is a possible D gene (5 bases). The CDR3 contains 14 residues. Trimming cost V 6 bases and J 7 bases, with 16 bases left between them. Germline V gene data show CDR1 as MNHEY and CDR2 as SVGAGI.

The CDR3 sequence: CASSHRVSYTF. In nucleotides, the CDR3 is TGTGCCAGTAGTCACAGGGTATCGTACACCTTC. The chain links TRBV19 to TRBJ1-2; D may be TRBD1 (6 bases). The germline V gene encodes CDR1 LNHDA and CDR2 SQIVND (reference sequence). V was pared by 5 bases and J by 11 bases, with 12 bases between. The CDR3 is made up of 11 amino acids. The variable domain in full, completed from reference TRBV19 and TRBJ1-2, reads DGGITQSPKYLFRKEGQNVTLSCEQNLNHDAMYWYRQDPGQGLRLIYYSQIVNDFQKGDIAEGYSVSREKKESFPLTVTSAQKNPTAFYLCASSHRVSYTFGSGTRLTVV.

The chain carries TRBV4-1 and TRBJ2-7; weak D call: TRBD2 (6 bases). Germline CDR1 MGHRA, CDR2 YSYEKL. The V end was cut by 1 base, the J end by 6 bases, with 16 bases between. The CDR3 runs 15 residues. CDR3 DNA: TGCGCCAGCAGCCAAGTATGGCGGGATGGGCGCGAGCAGTACTTC. It is translated as CASSQVWRDGREQYF.

The V and J genes are TRBV7-6 and TRBJ2-3; 8 nucleotides agree with TRBD1. Trimming took 1 base from V and 6 from J; bases not matched to a gene: 6. Germline lookup yields CDR1 SGHVS and CDR2 FNYEAQ. This CDR3 has 15 amino acids. CDR3 coding DNA: TGTGCCAGCAGCTTAGTGGGGACAGGATTGGATACGCAGTATTTT. It codes for CASSLVGTGLDTQYF.

This chain connects TRBV11-2 to TRBJ2-3, with a possible D match to TRBD2 (5 bases). V dropped 5 bases and J dropped 2 bases, with 17 bases sitting between them. This CDR3 has 16 amino acids. Germline CDR1 is SGHAT and CDR2 is FQNNGV. The DNA of the CDR3 is TGTGCCAGCAGCCCCAGGACTGTGTTGTACACAGATACGCAGTATTTT. Encoded protein: CASSPRTVLYTDTQYF.

A remark on this clone: In the same sample, other DNA sequences code for this CDR3. This rearrangement joins TRBV5-4 to TRBJ2-7; no clear D gene. Germline CDR1 SGHNT, CDR2 YYREEE (reference sequence). This CDR3 comprises 13 residues. The V end was cut by 0 bases, the J end by 1 base, with 5 bases between. CDR3 protein: CASSLGQSYEQYF. The CDR3, as DNA: TGTGCCAGCAGCTTGGGACAATCCTACGAGCAGTACTTC.